This record concerns one T cell receptor beta chain sequence. Its binding antigen is unknown. There are no base qualities to consult, and no much larger clone falls within one base. To prepare the library, the immunoSEQ multiplex PCR assay was applied. The multiplex PCR relied on a mix of 60 forward primers for TCR Vbeta segments and 13 reverse primers for TCR Jbeta segments. The CDR3 region of rearranged TCR beta genes was amplified from genomic DNA with a multiplex PCR assay. On the Illumina HiSeq System, the amplified TCR beta libraries were sequenced as 87-base-pair reads. In the paper's pipeline: A later analysis tallied 75 million to 95 million unique TCR beta chains across the 550 to 850 repertoires, and about 12 million of those chains were shared by two or more donors. Raw reads were error-corrected and collapsed into unique sequences by a nearest-neighbor algorithm in which closely related sequences were merged to remove PCR and sequencing errors. V, D and J gene segments were assigned by aligning CDR3 sequences to IMGT reference sequences. For a sequence to be retained, a match of at least six nucleotides to both a V gene segment and a J gene segment was required. Rearrangements were classified as productive when the CDR3 lacked stop codons and remained in frame with V and J, and all other rearrangements were classified as non-productive. CDR3 was defined by IMGT convention, running from the second conserved V-encoded cysteine to the conserved J-encoded phenylalanine. In an earlier analysis of roughly 580 of the donors, sequences lacking an unambiguous match to a single V gene segment were excluded. In an earlier analysis of approximately 500 of the donors, a V segment was called functional when productive rearrangements were above 56.7%, and segregating when the standard deviation between donors exceeded 5%. A statistical classification framework was developed to diagnose cytomegalovirus status using the catalog of TCR beta chain sequences. In a later analysis, V and J genes were assigned by comparing TCR nucleotide sequences against IMGT/GENE-DB human TR gene sequences. In a later analysis, CDR3 sequences and most-parsimonious VDJ recombination scenarios were assigned using the TCRdist pipeline. A later analysis defined each TCR beta chain by its CDR3 amino acid sequence plus V-gene family, and excluded reads lacking a unique V-gene family. As a way to deal with suspected cross-contamination and a sequencing artifact, a later analysis dropped hundreds of nucleotide sequences that were highly shared and had low generation probability. For each public chain, a later analysis derived a clonal expansion index from normalized ranks of inferred template counts within each repertoire. In a later analysis, generation probabilities were computed using a VDJ recombination model fitted to out-of-frame rearrangements, and the results were checked against IGoR. Hypergeometric tests were used in a later analysis to score TCR-TCR, TCR-HLA and TCR-CMV co-occurrence, with a repertoire-size bias correction applied to the TCR pairs. A later analysis estimated false discovery rates by permuting HLA or CMV assignments 20 times. A later analysis grouped co-occurring TCRs with DBSCAN, adding TCRdist sequence similarity when clustering within HLA-allele-positive subsets. For co-occurrence clustering, repertoires with fewer than 30,000 or more than 120,000 public chains were excluded, along with about five repertoires with anomalous nucleotide sharing. Not all clones reach the TCRdb copy of this immuneACCESS table, which keeps in-frame sequences only. Checked studies attribute under half of the gap to unresolved V genes and leave the rest unexplained. That table is the source of V, J and clone size, and D and trimming were worked out from the DNA. Counted in this sample were 200,000 to 250,000 clones; over 65% of them appeared once. The ten most abundant clones make up around 1.2% of the sample.

V lost 6 bases and J lost 1 base, and the count of bases not matched to a germline gene is 5. From the germline V gene, CDR1 is SNHLY and CDR2 is FYNNEI. The CDR3, from cysteine to phenylalanine, totals 15 residues. The CDR3 DNA has 45 bases and is translated from base 1. These data are taken from a study of cytomegalovirus exposure and HLA in healthy donors (TCRdb year 2017). Broadly, across the study: An earlier analysis of around 600 of the donors reported 250 to 350 Gb of sequence data and 117 million unique TCR beta sequences from about 179 million T cells. The genetic ancestry cluster associated with self-reported Caucasian donors included 80% to 90% of the approximately 400 genotyped donors. A separate validation cohort of over 95 different subjects was used in addition to the approximately 610-subject first cohort. Both class I and class II loci were covered by HLA typing, at four-digit resolution. A later genetic analysis took genome-wide SNP genotypes for about three fifths of the 666 donors and used that subset as a discovery cohort. Every discovery cohort repertoire had been produced on one sequencing platform. A later analysis re-analyzed previously published TCR beta repertoires from 500 to 700 donors and added high-resolution HLA genotyping to study TCR occurrence patterns. A handful of DR-DQ haplotypes were handled as single units for association and clustering because linkage in the cohort was strong. The study profiled the T cell repertoires of approximately 700 subjects by immunosequencing and related them to cytomegalovirus serostatus. In the later analysis, no new phenotypic data were used to find candidate immune exposures; instead, reliance was placed on TCR beta sequences and their occurrence across donors. The number of typed donors differed by locus: roughly 629-630 for A, B, C, DRB1 and DQB1; approximately 540 for DQA1; 606 for DPA1; and 450 to 480 for DPB1. Roughly 300 gigabases of sequencing data and tens of millions of unique TCR sequences were included in an early release covering about 700 HLA-typed donors. Donor age, sex, ethnicity and CMV serostatus were collected together with the repertoire data. In an earlier analysis of 587 of the donors, high-throughput TCR beta sequencing was used to judge whether each TCR beta V gene segment behaved as functional or pseudogenic. High-throughput TCR immunosequencing, statistical association of individual TCRs with disease status, and machine learning were combined to predict cytomegalovirus infection status. The aim of the study was to test whether cataloging public T cell receptors could identify signatures of past pathogen exposure. Among almost 400 genotyped donors of the cohort, an average of roughly 240,000 unique TCR beta nucleotide sequences were sequenced per donor, 15% to 20% of them non-productive. Results the study describes overall, beyond this receptor: In the study, some 160 TCR beta chains were listed as associated with cytomegalovirus. Correlated functional status among segregating V segments might be attributable to linkage disequilibrium, but an unknown experimental factor could not be ruled out. The classifier was reported to diagnose cytomegalovirus status with high specificity and sensitivity in both the original and validation cohorts. In an earlier analysis of fewer than 700 of the donors, most TCR beta V segments appeared in productive rearrangements about 87% or about 30% of the time, broadly matching IMGT annotations. Presence/absence analyses assumed roughly uniform sequencing depth across donors, an assumption that may not hold. At a false discovery rate of 0.05, a later analysis linked under 20,000 TCR beta sequences to specific HLA alleles. For the cohort, immune exposure information was limited to CMV serostatus. In a later analysis, most CMV-associated TCR beta chains were found to appear HLA-restricted, with HLA associations seemingly driven largely by CMV exposure. In a later analysis, TCR association rates were found to vary across HLA loci, with the most associated TCRs seen for DRB1 alleles and the fewest for HLA-C alleles. Because the 87-base-pair reads could not distinguish some IMGT-functional V segments, including TRBV6-2 and TRBV6-3, those segments were excluded. A cluster of highly shared sequence variants was judged likely to represent a technical artifact of the sequencing pipeline. This cohort had only TCR beta chains sequenced, and the lack of alpha or paired-chain data limited which features could be detected. While some public TCRs were present in many individuals, most TCR sequences turned up only very rarely across donors. In vitro tests confirmed that a few of the cytomegalovirus-associated TCR beta chains recognize cytomegalovirus antigens. The authors suggested that the approach could potentially be generalized to other disease states and immunological phenotypes. In a later genetic analysis, fewer N-insertions in productive TCRs were reported among donors in an Asian-associated ancestry cluster than the approximately 670-donor mean. When HLA alleles, especially DR and DQ, strongly co-occurred, attributing TCR associations to individual alleles was difficult. A later genetic analysis associated a missense DCLRE1C variant with V-gene and J-gene trimming of TCR beta chains, and an independent cohort replicated the association. A further reported finding was that TCR beta sequences accurately predicted the HLA-A and HLA-B alleles for most subjects in the first cohort. HLA typing was unavailable for some donors at each locus, so association tests used only the typed subset. In a later analysis, several top co-occurrence clusters were reported to appear linked to parvovirus B19, influenza, CMV and Epstein-Barr virus. The earlier analysis of some 540 of the donors excluded 15 to 20 rarely observed V segments, including chromosome 9 orphons, because counts were too low. Compared with equally common non-associated chains, HLA-associated TCR beta chains in a later analysis were more clonally expanded and had lower generation probabilities.

In total, just over 650 healthy bone marrow donors made up the cohort. At the time of sampling, every cohort member was nominally healthy, though immune exposures that went unrecorded were likely present. CMV serostatus was positive for 250 to 300 and negative for about half of the roughly 670 cohort members, and was not recorded for this donor. Each donor provided a peripheral blood sample, and peripheral blood mononuclear cells were used for TCR beta sequencing. The Qiagen DNeasy Blood Extraction Kit was used to extract genomic DNA from the blood cell samples. This receptor chain uses TRBV2 and TRBJ2-3; TRBD1 agrees with 9 junctional bases. Sequencing input: PBMCs. This TCR was sampled from a human donor in good health. The CDR3 amino acid sequence is: CASRDRGGGTDTQYF. The sequenced DNA: TGTGCCAGCAGGGACAGGGGTGGGGGCACAGATACGCAGTATTTT.